What follows describes a single T cell receptor (beta chain). This clonotype was counted many times. The antigen it recognizes is unknown. There are no base qualities to consult, and no much larger clone falls within one base. This entry comes from a study of T cell repertoires in cytomegalovirus infection (dated by TCRdb to between 2019 and 2020). For the wider study: Donor HLA type was relevant to the analysis, as public TCR beta signatures indicated carriage of CMV infection together with the matching HLA type. General study outcomes and caveats: The ex vivo response was dominated by HLA-C-restricted CMV-specific TCR beta clonotypes, which also provided the single most frequent clonotype in two of eight donors. In both this cohort and an independent roughly 400-donor cohort, the cumulative frequency of public TCR beta family members distinguished carriers of CMV infection plus the relevant HLA type.

Via the germline V gene, CDR1 is MDHEN and CDR2 SYDVKM. V and J are truncated by 5 bases and 0 bases respectively, leaving an intervening sequence of 12 bases. The CDR3 spans 15 residues, from the cysteine through the phenylalanine. Of all the DNA, just the CDR3 is kept, 45 bases in frame from base 1. TCRdb shows the sequencer as Illumina HiSeq 1500. TCRdb ran its own pipeline on the public reads, namely fastp trimming at Q25 and MiXCR clone calling, and kept in-frame beta chains. CDR3 protein duplicates are merged, each entry listing the most common genes and DNA. This sample lists about 400,000 distinct CDR3 sequences; about a sixth were detected once. Around 9.3% of the sample is taken by the ten largest.

This clonotype was obtained from a human donor in good health (CMV status not recorded). Some clones in this sample may be carry-over from other donors' samples. The sequence links TRBV28 to TRBJ2-3; TRBD2 might be the D gene, on 6 matching bases. Sequencing was performed on PBMCs. The DNA reads as follows: TGTGCCAGCAGTCACTTTGGGACTAGCACAGATACGCAGTATTTT. Its translation is CASSHFGTSTDTQYF. Supplemented by the reference TRBV28 and TRBJ2-3 proteins around the CDR3, the complete variable domain is DVKVTQSSRYLVKRTGEKVFLECVQDMDHENMFWYRQDPGLGLRLIYFSYDVKMKEKGDIPEGYSVSREKKERFSLILESASTNQTSMYLCASSHFGTSTDTQYFGPGTRLTVL.